Sequencing of this TCR beta chain was carried out in a study of blood T cell repertoires in COVID-19. Study context: Collection of acute and convalescent COVID-19 samples took place in the United States, Italy and Spain.

This table comes from immunoSEQ multiplex PCR, and its TCRdb copy is limited to in-frame clones, with some not included. The sample lists just over 300,000 clones; 65% to 90% were seen once. Individuals drawn from 24 US areas were roughly 18 to 95 years old. Cohort allocation depended upon clinical history that participants reported. This clone was counted between two and nine times. CDR3 length: 15 residues. The germline V gene encodes CDR1 SNHLY and CDR2 FYNNEI. V trimming: 6 bases; J trimming: 2 bases; junction bases outside the gene matches: 8. Sequenced material: PBMCs or T cells enriched from blood (not recorded which). The chain joins TRBV2 to TRBJ2-3; 7 positions match TRBD2. This TCR was sampled from a man aged 25-45 years who had recovered from COVID-19. CDR3 sequence reads: CASRTKAGYTDTQYF. The DNA of the CDR3 is TGTGCCAGCAGGACGAAAGCGGGGTACACAGATACGCAGTATTTT.